This T cell receptor beta chain is drawn from a study of Ad26.COV2.S vaccination and SARS-CoV-2 variants. General study results and limits: The TCR breadth and depth analyses may have produced an underestimate of total T cell responses.

The CDR3 has 11 amino acids. Germline V gives CDR1 GTSNPN, CDR2 SVGIG (reference sequence). Between the trimmed V and J ends, which lost 3 bases and 9 bases, there was a span of 12 bases. Treatment here: around 19 received Ad26.COV2.S at low or high dose, single or two shots; roughly five received placebo; per-sample allocation not given. All samples were drawn on day 63, counting from the first vaccine or placebo injection. Adults aged 18-55 years in Boston included the donor. This clone appeared once. The antigen remains unidentified. Profiling relied on immunoSEQ multiplex PCR, and the TCRdb table lists in-frame clones only, not all of them. The sample records about 480,000 clones, around 88% being singletons.

The V call is TRBV30, the J call TRBJ2-7; possible D gene TRBD2, 6 bases. The starting material was peripheral blood, obtained in a trial of Ad26.COV2.S vaccine versus placebo. This TCR was sampled from a person aged 18-60 years who received the Ad26.COV2.S COVID-19 vaccine or a placebo. The CDR3 reads CAWRGGWVQYF. CDR3 bases: TGTGCCTGGAGGGGGGGATGGGTGCAGTACTTC.